The 20 T cell receptor beta chains below come from one sample, sequenced in a study of cytomegalovirus exposure and HLA in healthy donors. With 60 Vbeta and 13 Jbeta primers, the PCR was carried out. Repertoires were generated with immunoSEQ multiplex PCR, while TCRdb's copy carries only in-frame clones and drops some. This table holds roughly 130,000 clones, 80% to 90% found once. The source material was PBMCs. Every receptor here comes from a woman aged 40 to 50 in good health and CMV-seropositive.

The V call is TRBV5-1, the J call TRBJ1-1; 8 nucleotides align to TRBD1. After removal of 0 bases from V and 2 bases from J, the junction contained 9 bases not matched to a gene. The CDR3 totals 17 residues. Germline V gene data show CDR1 as SGHRS and CDR2 as YFSETQ. The CDR3 loop is CASSLDQFGQGNTEAFF. The DNA of the CDR3 is TGCGCCAGCAGCTTGGATCAATTTGGACAGGGCAACACTGAAGCTTTCTTT.

The chain uses TRBV5-1 and TRBJ2-7; D remains ambiguous. The germline V and J ends were trimmed by 1 base and 6 bases, with 14 bases remaining between them. This CDR3 contains 14 residues. CDR1 SGHRS and CDR2 YFSETQ come from the germline V gene. CDR3 in amino acids: CASSLSEPASEQYF. The CDR3 region has the DNA TGCGCCAGCAGCTTGAGCGAGCCCGCTAGCGAGCAGTACTTC.

V and J are TRBV27 and TRBJ2-1; D is unresolved. V lost 3 bases and J 0 bases, leaving 15 bases between the germline ends. Germline CDR1 MNHEY, CDR2 SMNVEV (reference sequence). This CDR3 has 17 residues. CDR3 loop: CASSFGLVWSSYNEQFF. CDR3 DNA sequence: TGTGCCAGCAGTTTTGGTTTGGTCTGGAGCTCCTACAATGAGCAGTTCTTC.

V and J are TRBV20-1 and TRBJ1-1, with D perhaps TRBD1 (5 bases). CDR1 and CDR2 from the germline V gene are DFQATT and SNEGSKA (reference sequence). V was cut by 4 bases and J by 7 bases, with 10 bases left in between. The CDR3 length is 11 residues. CDR3 nucleotides: TGCAGTGCTAAGGACACTGGTGAAGCTTTCTTT. Amino acids: CSAKDTGEAFF.

The chain employs TRBV6-4 and TRBJ2-3; TRBD2 is a possible D gene (7 bases). V gave up 7 bases and J gave up 5 bases, with 16 bases separating them. Germline assignment: CDR1 MRHNA and CDR2 SNTAGT. The CDR3 contains 14 residues. CDR3 residues: CASTRGGFGDTQYF. The CDR3 DNA follows: TGTGCCAGCACCAGGGGAGGGTTTGGAGATACGCAGTATTTT.

This chain connects TRBV4-2 to TRBJ2-4, with D maybe TRBD2 (6 bases). CDR3 length: 17 amino acids. Trimming shortened V by 0 bases and J by 11 bases, and 23 bases separated the two germline ends. Germline V lookup: CDR1 LGHNA, CDR2 YNFKEQ. CDR3 nucleotides: TGTGCCAGCAGCCAAGATCAGTCGAAGGGGACGGCGGGGTTTCAGTACTTC. Translated, it gives CASSQDQSKGTAGFQYF.

Regarding this clone: At one end the junction does not follow the germline gene, possibly because of a read error. V gene TRBV7-7 combines with J gene TRBJ2-5; D is perhaps TRBD1 (6 bases). Germline CDR1 is SSHAT and CDR2 is FNYEAQ (reference sequence). This CDR3 spans 13 amino acids. CDR3 coding DNA: TGTGCTAGCAGCTCAGAACAGGGTCCTACCCAGTACTTC. It translates to CASSSEQGPTQYF.

This clone was picked up one time. The CDR3 nucleotides are TGTGCCAGCAGTGGGGGGGGGAGATATTCACCCCTCCACTTT. It translates to CASSGGGRYSPLHF. The rearrangement joins TRBV6-1 to TRBJ1-6; possible D gene TRBD1, 5 bases. The CDR3 covers 14 residues. Germline lookup yields CDR1 MNHNS and CDR2 SASEGT. Trimming stripped 4 bases from V and 8 bases from J, with 12 bases between.

This chain uses TRBV7-9 with TRBJ1-1; the D is unclear. The CDR3 extends over 15 amino acids. V lost 0 bases to trimming and J lost 4 bases, with 12 bases between them. Germline loops: CDR1 SEHNR, CDR2 FQNEAQ (reference sequence). The CDR3: CASSLAPGMSTEAFF. CDR3 coding DNA: TGTGCCAGCAGCTTAGCGCCGGGTATGAGCACTGAAGCTTTCTTT.

V gene TRBV7-3 combines with J gene TRBJ1-1; D might be TRBD1 (6 bases). Trimming cost V 2 bases and J 5 bases, with 15 bases left between them. Germline-derived CDR1 and CDR2 are SGHTA and FQGTGA. The CDR3 sequence is 15 residues long. CDR3 region: CASSLGGGGGTEAFF. The CDR3 bases are TGTGCCAGCAGCTTAGGGGGGGGCGGAGGAACTGAAGCTTTCTTT.

This chain connects TRBV4-2 to TRBJ1-2; 9 positions match TRBD1. The CDR3 sequence is 13 residues long. CDR1 and CDR2 (germline): LGHNA, YNFKEQ. V dropped 4 bases and J dropped 13; count of bases not matched to a gene: 10. The CDR3 DNA reads TGTGCCAGCAGCCCACAGGGACAGGGAACTCCCACCTTC. Its translation is CASSPQGQGTPTF.

The rearrangement joins TRBV2 to TRBJ2-1; TRBD2 is a possible D gene (5 bases). The CDR3 is made up of 13 amino acids. The germline CDR1 and CDR2 sequences are SNHLY and FYNNEI. V lost 7 bases, J lost 10 bases, and 17 bases lay in between. The CDR3 coding sequence is TGTGCCAGCATCTCGGGGTCCTACCGGGAGCAGTTCTTC. Protein: CASISGSYREQFF. Full variable domain (remainder filled in from reference TRBV2 and TRBJ2-1): EPEVTQTPSHQVTQMGQEVILRCVPISNHLYFYWYRQILGQKVEFLVSFYNNEISEKSEIFDDQFSVERPDGSNFTLKIRSTKLEDSAMYFCASISGSYREQFFGPGTRLTVL.

The chain joins TRBV19 to TRBJ2-5; a weak D match, TRBD1 (6 bases). This CDR3 spans 16 amino acids. The V and J ends lost 7 bases and 4 bases respectively, with 22 bases between them. The germline V gene encodes CDR1 LNHDA and CDR2 SQIVND (reference sequence). As DNA, the CDR3 is TGTGCCAGTAACGATCCGGCAGGGGCTAATCGAGAGACCCAGTACTTC. It yields the protein CASNDPAGANRETQYF.

The chain uses TRBV10-3 and TRBJ1-1; 8 bases are a match to TRBD1. With V trimmed by 6 bases and J by 6 bases, 3 bases remained unmatched. The CDR3 is made up of 12 amino acids. CDR1 and CDR2 (germline): ENHRY, SYGVKD. DNA for the CDR3: TGTGCCATCAGCGACAGGGGCTCTGAAGCTTTCTTT. Translated, it gives CAISDRGSEAFF.

CDR3 loop: CASRHTSGGRHNEQFF. For the CDR3, the DNA is TGCGCCAGCAGACATACTAGCGGTGGGAGACACAATGAGCAGTTCTTC. The rearrangement joins TRBV4-1 to TRBJ2-1; 8 bases agree with TRBD2. The V and J ends lost 6 bases and 5 bases, in that order; junction bases with no gene match: 12. The CDR3 contains 16 residues. Per germline, CDR1 MGHRA and CDR2 YSYEKL.

The chain links TRBV15 to TRBJ2-1; 7 positions agree with TRBD2. Germline CDR1 LNHNV, CDR2 YYDKDF (reference sequence). This CDR3 spans 14 amino acids. Unmatched junction bases numbered 2, after V lost 1 base and J lost 5 bases. The CDR3 is CATSRGAGDNEQFF. DNA of the CDR3: TGTGCCACCAGCAGAGGGGCGGGGGACAATGAGCAGTTCTTC. The whole variable domain, filled in from reference TRBV15 and TRBJ2-1, reads DAMVIQNPRYQVTQFGKPVTLSCSQTLNHNVMYWYQQKSSQAPKLLFHYYDKDFNNEADTPDNFQSRRPNTSFCFLDIRSPGLGDTAMYLCATSRGAGDNEQFFGPGTRLTVL.

The rearrangement uses TRBV29-1 and TRBJ2-1; a possible D gene is TRBD2 (7 bases). Trimming stripped 4 bases from V and 6 bases from J, with 16 bases between. The CDR3 loop spans 14 amino acids. The germline CDR1 and CDR2 sequences are SQVTM and ANQGSEA. The chain's CDR3 is CSVGGGAPPNEQFF. CDR3 DNA sequence: TGCAGCGTTGGAGGGGGGGCACCGCCCAATGAGCAGTTCTTC.

This sequence joins TRBV2 and TRBJ2-1, with TRBD2 as a possible D gene (6 bases). V shed 4 bases and J shed 5 bases, with 21 bases lying between them. This CDR3 is built from 17 residues. The germline V gene encodes CDR1 SNHLY and CDR2 FYNNEI. The chain's CDR3 is CASSGGIWGGGNNEQFF. CDR3 sequence (DNA): TGTGCCAGCAGTGGAGGGATCTGGGGTGGAGGGAACAATGAGCAGTTCTTC.

The chain recombines TRBV9 with TRBJ2-6; TRBD2 matches at 7 bases. Germline V gene data show CDR1 as SGDLS and CDR2 as YYNGEE. V trimming: 0 bases; J trimming: 2 bases; junction bases outside the gene matches: 5. This CDR3 has 17 amino acids. Here the CDR3 reads CASSVAASGAGANVLTF. The CDR3 DNA follows: TGTGCCAGCAGCGTAGCTGCTAGCGGTGCTGGGGCCAACGTCCTGACTTTC.

The rearrangement joins TRBV7-6 to TRBJ2-7, with D tentatively TRBD2 (6 bases). The CDR3 has 15 residues. Trimming cost V 1 base and J 0 bases, with 10 bases left between them. Germline values: CDR1 SGHVS, CDR2 FNYEAQ. CDR3 protein: CASSLGSGSSYEQYF. CDR3 bases: TGTGCCAGCAGCTTAGGATCCGGGAGCTCCTACGAGCAGTACTTC.